Following are 15 T cell receptor beta chains from one sample sequenced in a study of blood T cell repertoires in COVID-19. The data were produced by immunoSEQ multiplex PCR, yet TCRdb's version contains in-frame clones alone and is incomplete. The data show 200,000 to 250,000 clones, roughly 88% seen once. Material for sequencing was peripheral blood. These receptors were taken from a man aged 18-30 years with active or convalescent COVID-19.

This clone has only one observation. J is TRBJ2-3 and V is TRBV4-2, with 8 bases matching TRBD2. The V and J ends lost 0 bases and 4 bases, in that order; junction bases with no gene match: 3. CDR1 and CDR2 from the germline V gene are LGHNA and YNFKEQ. The CDR3 spans 15 residues. This CDR3 is CASSQDREGPDTQYF. The DNA of the CDR3 is TGTGCCAGCAGCCAAGATCGGGAGGGCCCAGATACGCAGTATTTT.

The rearrangement uses TRBV10-3 and TRBJ1-1, with TRBD1 identical over 7 bases. The junction had 4 bases not matched to a gene; V was cut back by 0 bases and J by 0 bases. CDR1 and CDR2 (germline): ENHRY, SYGVKD. The CDR3 extends over 16 amino acids. CDR3 sequence reads: CAISESAGQVNTEAFF. Written as DNA, the CDR3 is TGTGCCATCAGTGAGTCGGCCGGACAGGTGAACACTGAAGCTTTCTTT.

This chain uses TRBV10-3 with TRBJ1-6; tentative D call: TRBD1 (6 bases). There are 15 residues in the CDR3. CDR1 ENHRY and CDR2 SYGVKD come from the germline V gene. V was cut by 3 bases and J by 9 bases, with 15 bases left in between. CDR3 DNA sequence: TGTGCCATCAGTGATGGGGGGGCATCGTCTTCACCCCTCCACTTT. Its protein is CAISDGGASSSPLHF.

V gene TRBV27 combines with J gene TRBJ2-1; possibly TRBD2 for D (6 bases). Trimming took off 6 bases at V and 9 bases at J, with 18 bases between the two ends. The germline CDR1 and CDR2 sequences are MNHEY and SMNVEV (reference sequence). The CDR3 sequence is 14 residues long. The CDR3 DNA sequence: TGTGCCAGCAGAATTAGCGGCGTAATCGTTGAGCAGTTCTTC. It yields the protein CASRISGVIVEQFF.

This clone was counted once. This chain uses TRBV4-3 with TRBJ1-6, with no clear D. The length of the CDR3 is 14 residues. Germline V lookup: CDR1 LGHNA, CDR2 YSLEER. The ends were cut back, 0 bases at V and 15 bases at J, with 15 bases in the middle. The CDR3 DNA reads TGCGCCAGCAGCCAAGATCGGGTGGGAGAAGTCCTCCACTTT. Translating gives CASSQDRVGEVLHF.

The chain combines TRBV30 with TRBJ2-2, with 9 positions matching TRBD1. This CDR3 has 14 amino acids. V was pared by 0 bases and J by 7 bases, with 3 bases of the junction left unmatched. Germline V gene data show CDR1 as GTSNPN and CDR2 as SVGIG (reference sequence). This CDR3 is CAWSVTGGLGELFF. The CDR3 DNA follows: TGTGCCTGGAGTGTAACAGGGGGCCTCGGGGAGCTGTTTTTT.

The chain employs TRBV5-1 and TRBJ1-2; tentatively, D is TRBD1 (6 bases). CDR3 length equals 14 residues. V lost 4 bases, J lost 8 bases, and 18 bases lay in between. Germline V gene lookup returns CDR1 SGHRS and CDR2 YFSETQ. This CDR3 reads CASSTGGGVSGYTF. The CDR3 coding sequence is TGCGCCAGCAGCACGGGGGGCGGAGTGTCCGGCTACACCTTC.

V gene TRBV13 combines with J gene TRBJ2-7; 9 nucleotides match TRBD2. With V trimmed by 5 bases and J by 9 bases, 8 bases remained unmatched. The germline V gene has CDR1 PRHDT and CDR2 FYEKMQ (reference sequence). This CDR3 has 13 amino acids. The DNA for the CDR3 is TGTGCCAGCAGCGGAAGCGGGAGGCCCGCGCAGTACTTC. Translating it yields CASSGSGRPAQYF.

For the CDR3, the DNA is TGTGCCAGCTCACCACTGTCAGCGGCAGACAATCAGCCCCAGCATTTT. Protein sequence: CASSPLSAADNQPQHF. The J gene is TRBJ1-5, the V gene TRBV18, with D hard to call. There are 16 residues in the CDR3. The germline V gene has CDR1 KGHSH and CDR2 LQKENI. V lost 1 base and J lost 3, with 13 bases in between.

This clone has only a few counts. The chain combines TRBV2 with TRBJ2-3; 11 nucleotides agree with TRBD2. The CDR3 covers 17 residues. Looked up from germline, CDR1 is SNHLY and CDR2 is FYNNEI. With V trimmed by 5 bases and J by 7 bases, 14 bases remained unmatched. CDR3 residues: CASSSGLTSGSFNTQYF. DNA for the CDR3: TGTGCCAGCAGTTCCGGGTTAACTAGCGGGAGTTTCAATACGCAGTATTTT. Full variable domain (outside the CDR3, taken from reference TRBV2 and TRBJ2-3): EPEVTQTPSHQVTQMGQEVILRCVPISNHLYFYWYRQILGQKVEFLVSFYNNEISEKSEIFDDQFSVERPDGSNFTLKIRSTKLEDSAMYFCASSSGLTSGSFNTQYFGPGTRLTVL.

The genes are TRBV7-8 and TRBJ2-7; 9 bases map to TRBD1. This CDR3 comprises 16 residues. The V gene end was trimmed by 0 bases and the J gene end by 4 bases; junction bases not matched to a gene: 7. Germline V gene lookup returns CDR1 SGHVS and CDR2 FQNEAQ. The CDR3 sequence is CASSLARGQGVYEQYF. The CDR3, as DNA: TGTGCCAGCAGCTTAGCGAGGGGACAGGGAGTGTACGAGCAGTACTTC.

The chain uses TRBV7-5 and TRBJ1-4; TRBD1 was called by the table and not checked on the DNA. TRBV7-5 represents a pseudogene. The CDR3 has 17 amino acids. This CDR3 is CVRSFTVAGGEDEKLFF. The DNA of the CDR3 is TGTGTCAGAAGCTTTACAGTGGCAGGGGGCGAGGATGAAAAACTGTTTTTT.

The chain recombines TRBV18 with TRBJ2-1; 7 bases fit TRBD1. After removal of 2 bases from V and 7 bases from J, the junction contained 8 bases not matched to a gene. The CDR3 consists of 15 residues. Germline V CDR1 and CDR2: KGHSH, LQKENI. The CDR3 protein is CASSPIRGSRNEQFF. In nucleotides, the CDR3 is TGTGCCAGCTCACCAATCAGGGGGTCTCGAAATGAGCAGTTCTTC.

The chain joins TRBV29-1 to TRBJ1-1, with D perhaps TRBD1 (5 bases). Looked up from germline, CDR1 is SQVTM and CDR2 is ANQGSEA. The CDR3 has 10 amino acids. V lost 5 bases to trimming and J lost 5 bases, with 6 bases between them. The chain's CDR3 is CSVQGTEAFF. The DNA for the CDR3 is TGCAGCGTTCAGGGAACTGAAGCTTTCTTT.

This chain uses TRBV5-1 with TRBJ1-2; 8 bases fit TRBD1. The CDR3 extends over 15 amino acids. The junction had 10 bases not matched to a gene; V was cut back by 3 bases and J by 6 bases. In germline, CDR1 is SGHRS, CDR2 YFSETQ. CDR3 nucleotides: TGCGCCAGCAGCTCGACGACCTCGACAGGGGATGGCTACACCTTC. Its protein product is CASSSTTSTGDGYTF.